This T cell receptor (beta chain) was found in a study of cytomegalovirus exposure and HLA in healthy donors. Study details: In terms of ancestry, the Caucasian-associated cluster contained around four fifths of the roughly 400 genotyped donors.

As regards this clone: Its antigen is still unknown.

The CDR3 length is 16 residues. Looked up from germline, CDR1 is SGHDT and CDR2 is YYEEEE. V was clipped by 0 bases and J by 0 bases, with 12 bases between them. A multiplex PCR was run with 60 Vbeta primers and 13 Jbeta primers. Using immunoSEQ multiplex PCR, the repertoire was profiled, and TCRdb retains in-frame clones only, with some absent. Of roughly 100,000 clones in the sample, 82% were seen once. Study-wide results and caveats: The authors enumerated 150 to 200 TCR beta chains as linked to cytomegalovirus. With high specificity and sensitivity, the classifier reportedly diagnosed cytomegalovirus status. Association with HLA alleles at 0.05 false discovery rate was found for 17,000 or so TCR beta sequences in a later analysis.

The sequence derives from a man between 50 and 59 years old in good health and CMV-seronegative. This rearrangement joins TRBV5-6 to TRBJ1-1; D may be TRBD1 (6 bases). Sequencing was done on a sample of PBMCs. The CDR3 bases are TGTGCCAGCAGCTTGGGCTGGGGGCAGCTGAACACTGAAGCTTTCTTT. Amino acids: CASSLGWGQLNTEAFF.